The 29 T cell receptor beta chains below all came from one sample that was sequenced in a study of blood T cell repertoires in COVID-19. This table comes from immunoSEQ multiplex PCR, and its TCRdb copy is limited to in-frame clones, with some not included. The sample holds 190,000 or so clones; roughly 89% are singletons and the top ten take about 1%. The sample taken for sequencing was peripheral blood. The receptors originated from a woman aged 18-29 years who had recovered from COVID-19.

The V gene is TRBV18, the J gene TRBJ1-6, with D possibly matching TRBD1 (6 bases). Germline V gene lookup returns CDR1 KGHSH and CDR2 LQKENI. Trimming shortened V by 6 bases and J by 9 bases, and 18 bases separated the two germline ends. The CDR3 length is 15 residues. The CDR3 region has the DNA TGTGCCAGCTCGCCCGGGACATCGGACAGTTCACCCCTCCACTTT. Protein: CASSPGTSDSSPLHF. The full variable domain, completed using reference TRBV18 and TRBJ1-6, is NAGVMQNPRHLVRRRGQEARLRCSPMKGHSHVYWYRQLPEEGLKFMVYLQKENIIDESGMPKERFSAEFPKEGPSILRIQQVVRGDSAAYFCASSPGTSDSSPLHFGNGTRLTVT.

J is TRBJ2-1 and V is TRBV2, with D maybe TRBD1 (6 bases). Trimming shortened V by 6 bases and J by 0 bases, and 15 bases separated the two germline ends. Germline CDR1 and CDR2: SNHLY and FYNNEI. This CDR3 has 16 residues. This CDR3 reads CASSGRTATSYNEQFF. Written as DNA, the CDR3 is TGTGCCAGCAGCGGTAGGACAGCCACCTCCTACAATGAGCAGTTCTTC. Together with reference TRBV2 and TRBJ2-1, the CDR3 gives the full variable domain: EPEVTQTPSHQVTQMGQEVILRCVPISNHLYFYWYRQILGQKVEFLVSFYNNEISEKSEIFDDQFSVERPDGSNFTLKIRSTKLEDSAMYFCASSGRTATSYNEQFFGPGTRLTVL.

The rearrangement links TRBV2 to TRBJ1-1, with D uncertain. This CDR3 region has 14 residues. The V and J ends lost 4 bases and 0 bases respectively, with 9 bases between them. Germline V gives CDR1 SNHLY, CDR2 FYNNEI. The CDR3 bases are TGTGCCAGCAGTGGACAACAGATGAACACTGAAGCTTTCTTT. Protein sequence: CASSGQQMNTEAFF.

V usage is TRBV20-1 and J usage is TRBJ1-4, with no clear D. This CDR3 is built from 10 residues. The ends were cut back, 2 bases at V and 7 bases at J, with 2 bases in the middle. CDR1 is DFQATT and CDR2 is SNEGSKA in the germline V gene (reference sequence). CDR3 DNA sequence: TGCAGTGCTAGACGTGAAAAACTGTTTTTT. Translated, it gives CSARREKLFF.

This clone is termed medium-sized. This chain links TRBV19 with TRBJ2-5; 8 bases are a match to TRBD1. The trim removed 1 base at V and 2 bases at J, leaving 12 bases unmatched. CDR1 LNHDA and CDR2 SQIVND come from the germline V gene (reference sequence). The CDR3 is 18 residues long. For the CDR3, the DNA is TGTGCCAGTAGTATAGGGGACAGGCCGGGGGTCACTCAAGAGACCCAGTACTTC. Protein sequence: CASSIGDRPGVTQETQYF.

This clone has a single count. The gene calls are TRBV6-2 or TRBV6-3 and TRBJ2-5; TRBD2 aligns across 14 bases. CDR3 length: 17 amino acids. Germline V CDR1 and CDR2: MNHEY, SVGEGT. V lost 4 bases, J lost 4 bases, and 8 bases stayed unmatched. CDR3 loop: CASSSGLAGGKGETQYF. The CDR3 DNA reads TGTGCCAGCAGTTCAGGACTAGCGGGAGGAAAGGGAGAGACCCAGTACTTC.

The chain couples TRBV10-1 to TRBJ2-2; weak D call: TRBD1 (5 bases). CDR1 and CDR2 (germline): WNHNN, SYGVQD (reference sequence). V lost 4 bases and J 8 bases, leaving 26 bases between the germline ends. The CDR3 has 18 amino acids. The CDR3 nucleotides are TGCGCCAGCAGTGGTCCCCCCCGCCGGGCAGCCCAGGGAGGGGAGCTGTTTTTT. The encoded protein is CASSGPPRRAAQGGELFF.

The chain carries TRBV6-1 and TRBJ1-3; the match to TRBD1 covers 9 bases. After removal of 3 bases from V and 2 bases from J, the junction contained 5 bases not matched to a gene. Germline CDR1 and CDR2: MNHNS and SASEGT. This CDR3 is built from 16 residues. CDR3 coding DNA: TGTGCCAGCAGTGAGTTCCGACAGGGGGCTGGAAACACCATATATTTT. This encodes CASSEFRQGAGNTIYF.

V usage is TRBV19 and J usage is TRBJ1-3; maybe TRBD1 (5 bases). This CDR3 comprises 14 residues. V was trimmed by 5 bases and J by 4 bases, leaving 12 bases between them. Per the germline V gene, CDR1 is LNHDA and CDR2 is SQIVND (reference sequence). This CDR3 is CASSPTGGGNTIYF. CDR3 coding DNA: TGTGCCAGTAGTCCAACCGGGGGAGGAAACACCATATATTTT. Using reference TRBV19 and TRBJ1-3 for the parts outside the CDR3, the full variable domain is DGGITQSPKYLFRKEGQNVTLSCEQNLNHDAMYWYRQDPGQGLRLIYYSQIVNDFQKGDIAEGYSVSREKKESFPLTVTSAQKNPTAFYLCASSPTGGGNTIYFGEGSWLTVV.

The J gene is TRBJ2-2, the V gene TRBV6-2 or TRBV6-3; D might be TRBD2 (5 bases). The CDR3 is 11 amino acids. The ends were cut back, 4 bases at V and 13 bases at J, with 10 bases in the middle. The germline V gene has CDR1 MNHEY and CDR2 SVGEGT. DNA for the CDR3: TGTGCCAGCAGTTTCCCTGAGGGGCTGTTTTTT. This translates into CASSFPEGLFF.

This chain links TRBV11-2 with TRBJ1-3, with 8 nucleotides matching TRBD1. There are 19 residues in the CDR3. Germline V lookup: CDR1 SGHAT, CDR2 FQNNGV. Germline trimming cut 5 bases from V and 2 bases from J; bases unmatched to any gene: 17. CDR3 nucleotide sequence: TGTGCCAGCAGCCTTGAGGCGACAGGGGTTAAGTTCGCTGGAAACACCATATATTTT. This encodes CASSLEATGVKFAGNTIYF.

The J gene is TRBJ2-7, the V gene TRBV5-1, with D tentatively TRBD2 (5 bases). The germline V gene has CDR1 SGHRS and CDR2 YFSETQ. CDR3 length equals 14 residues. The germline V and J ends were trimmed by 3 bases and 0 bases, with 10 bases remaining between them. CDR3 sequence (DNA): TGCGCCAGCAGCTACGGAGGCAGCTCCTACGAGCAGTACGTC. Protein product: CASSYGGSSYEQYV.

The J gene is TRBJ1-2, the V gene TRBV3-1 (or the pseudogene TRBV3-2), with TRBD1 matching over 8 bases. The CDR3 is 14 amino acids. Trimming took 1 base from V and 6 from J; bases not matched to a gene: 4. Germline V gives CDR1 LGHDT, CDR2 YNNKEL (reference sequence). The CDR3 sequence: CASSQGSGGNGYTF. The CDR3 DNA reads TGTGCCAGCAGCCAAGGGTCAGGGGGCAATGGCTACACCTTC.

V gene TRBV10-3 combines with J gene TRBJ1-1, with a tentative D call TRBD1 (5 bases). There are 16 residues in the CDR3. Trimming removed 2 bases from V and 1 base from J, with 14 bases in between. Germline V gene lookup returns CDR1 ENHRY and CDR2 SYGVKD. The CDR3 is CAISEPSRGGNTEAFF. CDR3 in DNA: TGTGCCATCAGTGAGCCGTCCCGCGGGGGGAACACTGAAGCTTTCTTT.

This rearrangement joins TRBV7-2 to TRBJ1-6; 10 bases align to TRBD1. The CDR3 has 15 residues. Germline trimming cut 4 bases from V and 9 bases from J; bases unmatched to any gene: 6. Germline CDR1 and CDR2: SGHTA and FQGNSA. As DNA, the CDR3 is TGTGCCAGCAGCTCCGACAGGGGGCTAGCTTCACCCCTCCACTTT. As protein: CASSSDRGLASPLHF.

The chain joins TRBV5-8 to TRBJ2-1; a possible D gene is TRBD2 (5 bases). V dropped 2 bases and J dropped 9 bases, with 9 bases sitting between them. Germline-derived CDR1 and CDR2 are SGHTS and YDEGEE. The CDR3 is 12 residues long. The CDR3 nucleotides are TGTGCCAGCAGCTTAATAGCGTTTGAGCAGTTCTTC. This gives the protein CASSLIAFEQFF.

The CDR3 is CSVGDTEAFF. CDR3 DNA sequence: TGCAGTGTAGGGGACACTGAAGCTTTCTTT. The chain combines TRBV20-1 with TRBJ1-1; TRBD1 is a possible D gene (5 bases). CDR1 and CDR2 from the germline V gene are DFQATT and SNEGSKA (reference sequence). The germline V and J ends were trimmed by 7 bases and 3 bases, with 6 bases remaining between them. The length of the CDR3 is 10 residues.

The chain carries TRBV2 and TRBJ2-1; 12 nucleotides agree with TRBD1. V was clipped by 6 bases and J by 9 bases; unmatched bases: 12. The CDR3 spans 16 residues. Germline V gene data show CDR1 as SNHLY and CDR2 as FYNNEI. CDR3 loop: CASRDGDRGLRVEQFF. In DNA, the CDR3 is TGTGCCAGCAGGGACGGGGACAGGGGGCTTCGGGTTGAGCAGTTCTTC.

The CDR3 protein is CASSRTHIDMNTEAFF. As DNA, the CDR3 is TGTGCCAGCAGCCGGACACACATTGACATGAACACTGAAGCTTTCTTT. V and J are TRBV5-8 and TRBJ1-1; D perhaps matches TRBD1 (5 bases). Germline loops: CDR1 SGHTS, CDR2 YDEGEE. The CDR3 has 16 amino acids. Trimming cost V 4 bases and J 0 bases, with 16 bases left between them.

The CDR3 loop reads CASTPGSASSYEQYV. The CDR3 DNA sequence: TGTGCCAGCACTCCGGGGAGCGCCAGCTCCTACGAGCAGTACGTC. The rearrangement links TRBV6-5 to TRBJ2-7, with a weak D call TRBD2 (5 bases). Per germline, CDR1 MNHEY and CDR2 SVGAGI. This CDR3 has 15 residues. The V and J ends lost 7 bases and 0 bases respectively, with 16 bases between them.

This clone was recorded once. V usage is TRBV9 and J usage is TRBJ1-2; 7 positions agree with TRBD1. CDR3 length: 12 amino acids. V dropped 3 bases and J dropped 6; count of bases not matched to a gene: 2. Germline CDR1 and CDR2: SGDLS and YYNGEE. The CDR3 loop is CASSAGGDGYTF. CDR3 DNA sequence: TGTGCCAGCAGCGCAGGGGGTGATGGCTACACCTTC.

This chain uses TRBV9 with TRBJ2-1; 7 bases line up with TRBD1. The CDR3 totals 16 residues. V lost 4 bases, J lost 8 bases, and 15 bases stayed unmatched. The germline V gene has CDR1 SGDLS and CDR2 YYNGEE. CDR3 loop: CASSPQSLTGTDEQFF. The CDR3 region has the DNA TGTGCCAGCAGCCCGCAATCACTGACAGGGACGGATGAGCAGTTCTTC.

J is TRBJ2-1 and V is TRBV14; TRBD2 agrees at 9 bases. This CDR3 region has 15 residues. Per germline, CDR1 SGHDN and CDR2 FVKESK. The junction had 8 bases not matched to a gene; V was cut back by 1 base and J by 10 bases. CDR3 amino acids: CASSQVGGGAGEQFF. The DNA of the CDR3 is TGTGCCAGCAGCCAAGTGGGCGGGGGGGCAGGAGAGCAGTTCTTC. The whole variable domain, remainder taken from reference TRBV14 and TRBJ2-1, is EAGVTQFPSHSVIEKGQTVTLRCDPISGHDNLYWYRRVMGKEIKFLLHFVKESKQDESGMPNNRFLAERTGGTYSTLKVQPAELEDSGVYFCASSQVGGGAGEQFFGPGTRLTVL.

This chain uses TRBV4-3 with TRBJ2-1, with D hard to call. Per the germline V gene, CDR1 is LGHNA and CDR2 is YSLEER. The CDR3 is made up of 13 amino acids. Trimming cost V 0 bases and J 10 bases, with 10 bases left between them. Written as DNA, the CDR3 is TGCGCCAGCAGCCAAGAGTATAACCGGGAGCAGTTCTTC. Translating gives CASSQEYNREQFF.

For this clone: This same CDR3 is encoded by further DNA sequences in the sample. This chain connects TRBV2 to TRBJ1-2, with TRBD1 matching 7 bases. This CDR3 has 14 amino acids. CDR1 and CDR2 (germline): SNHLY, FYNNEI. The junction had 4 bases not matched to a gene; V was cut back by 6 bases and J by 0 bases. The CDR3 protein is CASSRQGANYGYTF. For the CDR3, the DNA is TGTGCCAGCAGCAGACAGGGCGCTAACTATGGCTACACCTTC.

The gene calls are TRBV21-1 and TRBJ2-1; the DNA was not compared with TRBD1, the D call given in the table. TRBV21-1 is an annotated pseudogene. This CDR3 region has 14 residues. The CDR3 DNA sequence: TGTGCCAGCAGCAACAGGGGGCTGGGCAATGAGCAGTTCTTC. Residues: CASSNRGLGNEQFF.

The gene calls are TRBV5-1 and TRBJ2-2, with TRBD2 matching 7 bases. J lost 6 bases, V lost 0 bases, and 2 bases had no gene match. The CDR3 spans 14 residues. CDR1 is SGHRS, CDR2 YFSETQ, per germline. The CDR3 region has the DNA TGCGCCAGCAGCTTGGCGGGGGGAGCCGGGGAGCTGTTTTTT. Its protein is CASSLAGGAGELFF.

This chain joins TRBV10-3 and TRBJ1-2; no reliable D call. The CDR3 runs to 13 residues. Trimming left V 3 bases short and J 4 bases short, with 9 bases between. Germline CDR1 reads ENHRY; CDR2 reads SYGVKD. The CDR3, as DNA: TGTGCCATCAGTGAAACGGGATCCTATGGCTACACCTTC. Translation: CAISETGSYGYTF.

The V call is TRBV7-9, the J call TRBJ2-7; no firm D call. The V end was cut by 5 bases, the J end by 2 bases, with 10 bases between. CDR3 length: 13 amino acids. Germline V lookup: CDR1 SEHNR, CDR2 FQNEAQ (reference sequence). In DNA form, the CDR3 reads TGTGCCAGCAGCGTTGACTCAGCCTACGAGCAGTACGTC. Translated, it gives CASSVDSAYEQYV.